Detailed here is one T cell receptor beta chain. The sample comes from a study of cytomegalovirus exposure and HLA in healthy donors. The germline V gene encodes CDR1 LGHNA and CDR2 YNFKEQ. The CDR3 totals 15 residues. With V trimmed by 5 bases and J by 8 bases, 10 bases remained unmatched. This PCR relied on a set of 60 Vbeta primers and 13 Jbeta primers. The data were produced by immunoSEQ multiplex PCR, yet TCRdb's version contains in-frame clones alone and is incomplete. Of some 130,000 clones detected, roughly four fifths appear once; the ten largest clones hold about 7%. This clonotype was obtained from a man aged 30-40 years in good health and CMV-seronegative. The chain has TRBV4-2 and TRBJ1-4; 8 positions match TRBD1. The sequenced sample consisted of PBMCs. In nucleotides, the CDR3 is TGTGCCAGCAGCGCAACCGGGACAGGTGGGGAAAAACTGTTTTTT. Translated, it gives CASSATGTGGEKLFF.